Listed here are 5 T cell receptor beta chains from one sample, sequenced in a study of brain T cells in children with intractable seizures. Generated by immunoSEQ multiplex PCR, the TCRdb table keeps only in-frame clones and is missing some. The sample yields some 64,000 clones, approximately 94% seen once. The material was peripheral blood, obtained at surgery. These receptors were taken from a boy younger than two with focal cortical dysplasia and intractable seizures.

V and J are TRBV3-1 (or the pseudogene TRBV3-2) and TRBJ2-2; 10 positions match TRBD2. This CDR3 contains 17 residues. Germline V CDR1 and CDR2: LGHDT, YNNKEL (reference sequence). Trimming removed 3 bases from V and 3 bases from J; junction bases left unmatched: 7. DNA for the CDR3: TGTGCCAGCAGCCACAGCCCGGGACTAGCGTACACCGGGGAGCTGTTTTTT. Its protein product is CASSHSPGLAYTGELFF.

The J gene is TRBJ1-2, the V gene TRBV7-6; weak D call: TRBD1 (6 bases). Germline loops: CDR1 SGHVS, CDR2 FNYEAQ. This CDR3 contains 13 residues. V was pared by 8 bases and J by 3 bases, with 13 bases between. CDR3 sequence (DNA): TGTGCCAGCGGGGCAGGGGTTGACTATGGCTACACCTTC. This sequence encodes CASGAGVDYGYTF.

The rearrangement links TRBV12-3 or TRBV12-4 to TRBJ2-3, with D maybe TRBD1 (5 bases). This CDR3 has 13 residues. With 4 bases removed from V and 3 bases from J, the gap between germline ends came to 8 bases. The CDR3 DNA sequence: TGTGCCAGCAGTTCATACAGGACAGATACGCAGTATTTT. Translated, it gives CASSSYRTDTQYF.

The rearrangement joins TRBV6-5 to TRBJ1-4, with 7 bases that match TRBD1. In germline, CDR1 is MNHEY, CDR2 SVGAGI. J was trimmed by 2 bases and V by 8 bases; bases with no gene match: 5. The CDR3 is 14 amino acids. Here the CDR3 reads CASANRGTNEKLFF. CDR3 in DNA: TGTGCCAGCGCTAACAGGGGTACTAATGAAAAACTGTTTTTT.

J is TRBJ2-5 and V is TRBV5-1; D unclear. The CDR3 runs to 13 residues. In germline, CDR1 is SGHRS, CDR2 YFSETQ. V lost 4 bases, J lost 1 base, and 8 bases lay in between. This CDR3 reads CASSKVLQETQYF. The CDR3 DNA sequence: TGCGCCAGCAGCAAGGTACTCCAAGAGACCCAGTACTTC.